This T cell receptor beta chain was observed in a study of regulatory T cells in long-lasting Graves disease. Findings and caveats of the study: Thyroid tissue was not sampled; only peripheral blood was. Persistent patients shared more public clonotypes (about 2,600) than new patients (roughly 1,000). Persistent disease was associated with favored TRBV28 usage and with favored use of TRBJ1-2 and TRBJ2-5.

Construction of the TCR beta libraries employed iRepertoire HTBI primers in conjunction with Arm-PCR of CDR3 regions. TCRdb independently ran MiXCR on the multiplex PCR reads; one entry per CDR3 protein. The repertoire holds about 470,000 distinct CDR3 sequences, with around 20% as singletons. This clonotype was picked up a small number of times. The target antigen is unknown. The CDR3 consists of 14 residues. Germline V lookup: CDR1 SEHNR, CDR2 FQNEAQ (reference sequence). V was cut by 4 bases and J by 0 bases, with 7 bases left in between. Regarding time point: persistent/refractory GD, antithyroid drugs over 5 years with positive TRAb. With RNA extracted from PBMCs as input, the TCR library was made. Graves' disease was diagnosed by American Thyroid Association guidelines.

The gene calls are TRBV7-9 and TRBJ1-3, with D hard to call. The receptor's source is a female donor with Graves disease. Material: peripheral blood mononuclear cells (PBMCs), obtained when the disease was refractory, from a patient treated with antithyroid drugs. CDR3 region: CASSWAVSGNTIYF. In DNA form, the CDR3 reads TGTGCCAGCAGCTGGGCTGTCTCTGGAAACACCATATATTTT. The whole variable domain, remainder taken from reference TRBV7-9 and TRBJ1-3, is DTGVSQNPRHKITKRGQNVTFRCDPISEHNRLYWYRQTLGQGPEFLTYFQNEAQLEKSRLLSDRFSAERPKGSFSTLEIQRTEQGDSAMYLCASSWAVSGNTIYFGEGSWLTVV.